The T cell receptor beta chain under discussion was sequenced for a study of blood T cells in healthy people across ages. Overall study results and limits: Relative to aged donors, long-lived donors carried more naive CD4+ cells and displayed higher diversity.

Researchers collected about 10 milliliters of peripheral blood from every single donor. PBMCs were isolated at a quantity of at least 6.5 million per sample. A second PCR of roughly 7 to 11 cycles used a sample-barcoded 5' primer and a J-beta primer mix. MiXCR was run by TCRdb on the 5' RACE reads, yielding one entry per CDR3 protein. The data contain 600,000 to 850,000 distinct CDR3 sequences, roughly 43% of them singletons. About this clonotype: Its antigen is unidentified. The junction differs from germline at one of its ends, possibly a read error.

Germline V gene data show CDR1 as ENHRY and CDR2 as SYGVKD. The length of the CDR3 is 15 residues. This clonotype was obtained from an older woman in good health. The rearrangement links TRBV10-3 to TRBJ1-5, with D possibly TRBD1 on 5 matching bases. Sequenced input: blood. The CDR3 region is CASRGGTLSNQPQHF. DNA for the CDR3: TGCGCCAGCCGGGGAGGGACGCTTAGCAATCAGCCCCAGCATTTT.